The rows below give T cell receptor beta chains drawn from one sample of a study of molecular identifiers for immune sequencing clone quantification. TCRdb processed the PCR reads anew with MiXCR; each CDR3 protein has one entry. Among 250,000 to 350,000 distinct CDR3 sequences listed, roughly a fifth were seen once. Sequenced material: naive CD8+ T cells from blood, with Jurkat cell RNA spiked in. The receptors derive from a human donor in good health. Some libraries in this study had Jurkat cell RNA spiked in. Each CDR3 is given with its conserved first and last residue. Each record gives: clone size, J gene, V gene, D gene, CDR3 protein, CDR3 DNA. A D gene is named only where the DNA matches it firmly. Some rows have no size entry. The others give once, few or many, or a class for an expanded clone.

. TRBJ2-7 TRBV4-3 . CASSLGVQGSYEQYF TGCGCCAGCAGCCTTGGCGTACAGGGATCCTACGAGCAGTACTTC
many TRBJ2-7 TRBV30 . CAWSVMVGAKKYEQYF TGTGCCTGGAGTGTAATGGTTGGGGCCAAGAAGTACGAGCAGTACTTC
. TRBJ2-7 TRBV7-9 TRBD1 CASSSSDRGEQYF TGTGCCAGCAGCTCCTCGGACAGGGGCGAGCAGTACTTC
few TRBJ2-3 TRBV5-5 . CASSLPSHTDTQYF TGTGCCAGCAGCTTGCCCTCACACACAGATACGCAGTATTTT
many TRBJ1-1 TRBV7-9 . CASSLSDTEAFF TGTGCCAGCAGCTTATCGGACACTGAAGCTTTCTTT
. TRBJ2-7 TRBV9 . CASGVGGGSQYEQYF TGTGCCAGCGGCGTAGGGGGCGGGAGCCAATACGAGCAGTACTTC
many TRBJ2-6 TRBV12-3/TRBV12-4 . CASSLEKTPGANVLTF TGTGCCAGCAGTCTTGAAAAAACACCTGGGGCCAACGTCCTGACTTTC
many TRBJ2-4 TRBV7-9 TRBD1 CASSFSTGGAKNIQYF TGTGCCAGCAGCTTCAGCACAGGGGGAGCCAAAAACATTCAGTACTTC
. TRBJ1-1 TRBV19 . CASSMRGGLVNTEAFF TGTGCCAGTAGTATGAGGGGGGGGCTTGTGAACACTGAAGCTTTCTTT
many TRBJ2-3 TRBV11-2 . CASSPHPGAGTDTQYF TGTGCCAGCAGCCCCCACCCGGGGGCGGGCACAGATACGCAGTATTTT
once TRBJ2-5 TRBV2 TRBD2 CASNPGTNQGTQYF TGTGCCAGCAACCCCGGGACTAACCAAGGGACCCAGTACTTC
few TRBJ2-7 TRBV9 TRBD2 CASSVEASGRGEQYF TGTGCCAGCAGCGTAGAGGCTAGCGGGAGGGGGGAGCAGTACTTC
. TRBJ2-7 TRBV20-1 . CSARRNFGGGASYEQYF TGCAGTGCTAGAAGGAATTTCGGTGGCGGGGCTTCCTACGAGCAGTACTTC
. TRBJ2-1 TRBV7-9 . CASSQGAGPNEQFF TGTGCCAGCAGCCAAGGGGCGGGCCCCAATGAGCAGTTCTTC
few TRBJ2-3 TRBV10-3 . CAISEASASTDTQYF TGTGCCATCAGTGAAGCTAGCGCGAGCACAGATACGCAGTATTTT
many TRBJ2-3 TRBV7-9 . CASRSGGISTDTQYF TGTGCCAGCAGGTCCGGGGGAATATCCACAGATACGCAGTATTTT
many TRBJ2-2 TRBV7-6 . CASSLAGDGELFF TGTGCCAGCAGCTTAGCCGGGGACGGGGAGCTGTTTTTT
many TRBJ2-7 TRBV7-6 . CASSLEGREQYF TGTGCCAGCAGCTTAGAGGGTAGGGAGCAGTACTTC